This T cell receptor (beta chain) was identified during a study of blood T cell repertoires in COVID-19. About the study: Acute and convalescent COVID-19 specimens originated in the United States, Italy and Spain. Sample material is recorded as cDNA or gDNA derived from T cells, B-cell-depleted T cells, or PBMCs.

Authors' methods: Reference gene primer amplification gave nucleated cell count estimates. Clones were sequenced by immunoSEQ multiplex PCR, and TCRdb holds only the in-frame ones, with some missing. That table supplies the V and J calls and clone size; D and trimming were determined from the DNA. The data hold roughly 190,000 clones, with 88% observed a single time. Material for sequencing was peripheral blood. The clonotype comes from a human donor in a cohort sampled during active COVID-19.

CDR3 in DNA: TGTGCATCAGTAAGGGCAGGGGGATCCGGCGAGCAGTTCTTC. Translated: CASVRAGGSGEQFF. The chain combines TRBV19 with TRBJ2-1, with 7 bases matching TRBD1. The CDR3 is made up of 14 amino acids. Germline CDR1 reads LNHDA; CDR2 reads SQIVND (reference sequence).